The 12 T cell receptor beta chains in this list originate from one sample, sequenced in a study of blood T cell repertoires in COVID-19. The repertoire was sequenced with immunoSEQ multiplex PCR; TCRdb's copy has only in-frame clones and lacks some. The sample has about 440,000 clones, 90% seen once; the top ten hold approximately 0.55%. Sequences were obtained from PBMCs or T cells enriched from blood (not recorded which). Receptor source: a young man who had recovered from COVID-19.

The V and J genes are TRBV24-1 and TRBJ1-4, with D unresolved. Germline CDR1 reads KGHDR; CDR2 reads SFDVKD. This CDR3 region has 15 residues. V was pared by 0 bases and J by 7 bases, with 11 bases between. CDR3 DNA sequence: TGTGCCACCAGTGATTTGCGGGAAGGAACTGAAAAACTGTTTTTT. Translation gives CATSDLREGTEKLFF.

V is TRBV27 and J is TRBJ1-2; 8 bases are a match to TRBD1. The CDR3 has 17 residues. V lost 2 bases to trimming and J lost 2 bases; unmatched junction nucleotides: 10. Germline CDR1 and CDR2: MNHEY and SMNVEV (reference sequence). The CDR3, as DNA: TGTGCCAGCAGTTTACAGGGGGCGCGGTTGGTCAACTATGGCTACACCTTC. Translating it yields CASSLQGARLVNYGYTF.

The V gene is TRBV5-1, the J gene TRBJ1-5, with D unresolved. This CDR3 region has 15 residues. Trimming took off 4 bases at V and 3 bases at J, with 14 bases between the two ends. Looked up from germline, CDR1 is SGHRS and CDR2 is YFSETQ. The CDR3 loop is CASSKDGSDNQPQHF. Here the CDR3 DNA reads TGCGCCAGCAGCAAAGACGGGAGTGACAATCAGCCCCAGCATTTT. The whole variable domain, filled in from reference TRBV5-1 and TRBJ1-5, reads KAGVTQTPRYLIKTRGQQVTLSCSPISGHRSVSWYQQTPGQGLQFLFEYFSETQRNKGNFPGRFSGRQFSNSRSEMNVSTLELGDSALYLCASSKDGSDNQPQHFGDGTRLSIL.

This clone appeared once. V and J are TRBV2 and TRBJ2-7, with TRBD1 matching 9 bases. The V segment lost 6 bases and the J segment 5 bases; nucleotides outside the gene matches: 8. The length of the CDR3 is 14 residues. The germline V gene encodes CDR1 SNHLY and CDR2 FYNNEI. The CDR3 region has the DNA TGTGCCAGCAGCTACGTACAGGGGGCGGACGAGCAGTACTTC. Its protein is CASSYVQGADEQYF.

This chain joins TRBV24-1 and TRBJ2-1; possible D gene TRBD2, 6 bases. Trimming pared 3 bases from V and 5 bases from J, leaving 13 bases between. Germline CDR1 and CDR2: KGHDR and SFDVKD. The CDR3 has 15 amino acids. The CDR3 sequence is CATSDTSGGNNEQFF. In nucleotides, the CDR3 is TGTGCCACCAGTGATACGAGCGGAGGGAACAATGAGCAGTTCTTC.

This chain uses TRBV5-1 with TRBJ1-6; possibly TRBD1 for D (5 bases). The CDR3 contains 15 residues. The V gene's germline CDR1 is SGHRS and CDR2 YFSETQ. The V gene lost 0 bases and the J gene lost 8 bases, with 12 bases spanning the gap. CDR3 in DNA: TGCGCCAGCAGCTTGGATCCAGGGAGGGATTCACCCCTCCACTTT. Residues: CASSLDPGRDSPLHF.

This clone is a singleton in its sample. The chain carries TRBV6-5 and TRBJ2-7, with a possible D match to TRBD2 (5 bases). Deletions cut 7 bases from V and 3 bases from J, with 10 bases between. CDR1 and CDR2 (germline): MNHEY, SVGAGI. There are 12 residues in the CDR3. The CDR3 DNA reads TGTGCCAGCAATTTCCGGGACTACGAGCAGTACTTC. Its translation is CASNFRDYEQYF.

This clone was seen once. The chain links TRBV5-4 to TRBJ1-1; 10 positions match TRBD1. This CDR3 contains 17 residues. After removal of 4 bases from V and 1 base from J, the junction contained 10 bases not matched to a gene. Germline CDR1 and CDR2: SGHNT and YYREEE (reference sequence). The CDR3 sequence is CASSPPGQGPKNTEAFF. Written as DNA, the CDR3 is TGTGCCAGCAGCCCACCGGGACAGGGGCCTAAGAACACTGAAGCTTTCTTT.

This chain joins TRBV10-3 and TRBJ2-7, with TRBD2 as a possible D gene (5 bases). The V gene lost 5 bases and the J gene lost 1 base, with 15 bases spanning the gap. There are 15 residues in the CDR3. Germline assignment: CDR1 ENHRY and CDR2 SYGVKD. The CDR3 spells CAISPAALGSYEQYF. The CDR3 DNA follows: TGTGCCATCAGTCCAGCGGCACTTGGGTCCTACGAGCAGTACTTC.

The V call is TRBV28, the J call TRBJ1-1; tentatively, D is TRBD1 (5 bases). V was pared by 1 base and J by 6 bases, with 9 bases between. The CDR3 length is 13 residues. Germline V lookup: CDR1 MDHEN, CDR2 SYDVKM. The CDR3 sequence: CASSLYRFSEAFF. CDR3 in DNA: TGTGCCAGCAGTTTATACAGGTTCTCTGAAGCTTTCTTT.

This clone was detected only a few times. This rearrangement joins TRBV4-1 to TRBJ2-2; weak D call: TRBD1 (5 bases). V was pared by 1 base and J by 5 bases, with 14 bases between. From germline, CDR1 is MGHRA and CDR2 YSYEKL. The CDR3 loop spans 16 amino acids. The CDR3 region is CASSQGIGARTGELFF. The CDR3 DNA follows: TGCGCCAGCAGCCAAGGAATAGGGGCCCGAACCGGGGAGCTGTTTTTT.

This chain connects TRBV6-5 to TRBJ1-5; D is perhaps TRBD1 (6 bases). This CDR3 has 13 residues. V gave up 8 bases and J gave up 4 bases, with 12 bases separating them. Germline V gene data show CDR1 as MNHEY and CDR2 as SVGAGI. As DNA, the CDR3 is TGTGCCAGCGATGGACAGTTAAATCAGCCCCAGCATTTT. It specifies CASDGQLNQPQHF.